This entry is about one T cell receptor beta chain. Its antigen remains unknown. These data come from a study of cytomegalovirus exposure and HLA in healthy donors. Overall study: A preliminary data release comprised 80 million to 95 million unique TCRs obtained from HLA-typed donors. Study-wide points: According to a later analysis, most TCR beta chains associated with CMV appeared HLA-restricted. The authors later found TCR association rates varying by HLA locus, with DRB1 most and HLA-C fewest.

The CDR3 is 13 residues long. Trimming at V came to 4 bases and at J to 7 bases, leaving 3 bases not matched to a gene. Germline CDR1 reads SGHDT; CDR2 reads YYEEEE. PCR amplification relied on 60 Vbeta primers (plus 13 Jbeta primers). TCRdb keeps only in-frame clones here, not all; method: immunoSEQ multiplex PCR. The repertoire holds 130,000 or so clones, with 75% to 85% as singletons. The sample taken for sequencing was PBMCs. The chain joins TRBV5-6 to TRBJ2-2; TRBD2 agrees at 8 bases. The clonotype was recovered from a woman aged 50 to 60 in good health and CMV-seropositive. This CDR3 is CASSVREVGELFF. The CDR3, as DNA: TGTGCCAGCAGCGTGCGGGAGGTCGGGGAGCTGTTTTTT.